This T cell receptor beta chain was captured in a study of siplizumab effects on memory and regulatory T cells. V dropped 1 base and J dropped 5 bases, with 13 bases sitting between them. This CDR3 has 14 residues. The V gene's germline CDR1 is SGHTS and CDR2 YDEGEE. Profiled with immunoSEQ multiplex PCR; TCRdb holds only in-frame clones, not every one. The sample lists about 100,000 clones; about 90% were seen once. This receptor was identified in a human donor in good health. Some clones in this sample may be carry-over from other donors' samples. The sample was CD4+ T cells sorted from blood. The chain uses TRBV5-8 and TRBJ2-7; the D gene is possibly TRBD1 (6 bases). The CDR3 protein is CASSLLTGSDEQYF. The CDR3 DNA sequence: TGTGCCAGCAGCTTGCTGACAGGTTCGGACGAGCAGTACTTC.